These 26 T cell receptor beta chains originate from one sample sequenced in a study of Ad26.COV2.S vaccination and SARS-CoV-2 variants (dated by TCRdb to about 2021). The sample's treatment or condition, from its label and the paper: around 19 received Ad26.COV2.S at low or high dose, single or two shots; about 5 received placebo; per-sample allocation not given. Repertoires of vaccine and placebo recipients were sequenced from samples collected on day 63 after the first injection. The library relied on the immunoSEQ multiplex PCR assay. In TCRdb, the immuneACCESS table is reduced to in-frame sequences with V and J assigned. These tables do not hold every clone; where another copy was compared, an unresolved V gene accounts for under half, and the others remain unexplained. Within this sample are some 480,000 clones, with roughly 89% of them counted one time only. 13% of the sample comes from the top ten.

The sample here was peripheral blood, taken in a trial of Ad26.COV2.S vaccine versus placebo. The receptors here all came from a person between 18 and 65 years old who received the Ad26.COV2.S COVID-19 vaccine or a placebo.

The genes are TRBV6-2 or TRBV6-3 and TRBJ2-1, with D possibly TRBD2 on 5 matching bases. Germline loops: CDR1 MNHEY, CDR2 SVGEGT. This CDR3 has 17 residues. Trimming pared 2 bases from V and 0 bases from J, leaving 14 bases between. The CDR3 DNA reads as TGTGCCAGCAGTTACGGACCAGCGGATAGCTCCTACAATGAGCAGTTCTTC. Protein product: CASSYGPADSSYNEQFF.

The rearrangement joins TRBV6-5 to TRBJ2-7; D remains unclear. In germline, CDR1 is MNHEY, CDR2 SVGAGI. Trimming left V 3 bases short and J 1 base short, with 10 bases between. CDR3 length: 14 amino acids. CDR3 sequence reads: CASSYDPASYEQYF. CDR3 DNA sequence: TGTGCCAGCAGTTATGACCCGGCATCCTACGAGCAGTACTTC.

This chain uses TRBV19 with TRBJ2-4, with TRBD1 identical over 9 bases. Unmatched junction bases numbered 8, after V lost 1 base and J lost 1 base. The CDR3 length is 18 residues. Germline values: CDR1 LNHDA, CDR2 SQIVND (reference sequence). The CDR3 bases are TGTGCCAGTAGTATAGCATTACAGGGGGCGACGGCCAAAAACATTCAGTACTTC. As protein: CASSIALQGATAKNIQYF.

The J gene is TRBJ2-1, the V gene TRBV24-1; 12 bases align to TRBD2. Germline V CDR1 and CDR2: KGHDR, SFDVKD. Losses at the gene ends were 3 bases for V and 5 bases for J; bases not matched to a gene: 1. This CDR3 region has 15 residues. The CDR3 reads CATSDPSGGDNEQFF. CDR3 coding DNA: TGTGCCACCAGTGATCCTAGCGGGGGGGACAATGAGCAGTTCTTC.

This clone has just a few counts. The J gene is TRBJ2-5, the V gene TRBV7-9, with TRBD2 matching over 7 bases. Germline V gene data show CDR1 as SEHNR and CDR2 as FQNEAQ (reference sequence). This CDR3 has 16 amino acids. After removal of 5 bases from V and 5 bases from J, the junction contained 14 bases not matched to a gene. As DNA, the CDR3 is TGTGCCAGCAGCCTTGGGAGGGCCGGAGCGCAGGAGACCCAGTACTTC. Protein sequence: CASSLGRAGAQETQYF.

The chain combines TRBV7-8 with TRBJ2-1; 13 bases agree with TRBD2. Trimming cost V 1 base and J 7 bases; bases outside gene matches: 13. Per the germline V gene, CDR1 is SGHVS and CDR2 is FQNEAQ. The CDR3 has 19 residues. CDR3 nucleotide sequence: TGTGCCAGCAGCTTAGGTTCTACTAGCGGGAGGGCCAGGAAGAATGAGCAGTTCTTC. Protein product: CASSLGSTSGRARKNEQFF.

In the case of this clone: This sample also contains other DNA sequences that code for the same CDR3. This chain links TRBV5-1 with TRBJ1-1; D is perhaps TRBD1 (5 bases). The V gene's germline CDR1 is SGHRS and CDR2 YFSETQ. This CDR3 contains 14 residues. Deletions cut 1 base from V and 4 bases from J, with 11 bases between. As DNA, the CDR3 is TGCGCCAGCAGCTTGTCGGGGGGAAGCACTGAAGCTTTCTTT. Protein sequence: CASSLSGGSTEAFF.

On this clone: Within the sample, other DNA sequences also encode this same CDR3. The rearrangement uses TRBV12-3 or TRBV12-4 and TRBJ1-2; D gene ambiguous. The V end was cut by 6 bases, the J end by 4 bases, with 12 bases between. This CDR3 region has 13 residues. The CDR3 protein is CASSLTGSYGYTF. CDR3 nucleotides: TGTGCCAGCAGCCTCACGGGTTCCTATGGCTACACCTTC.

CDR3 sequence: CASSSSTGPQTF. The CDR3 nucleotides read TGTGCCAGCAGCTCATCGACAGGCCCCCAGACCTTC. The chain combines TRBV7-2 with TRBJ1-2; D possibly corresponds to TRBD1 (6 bases). The CDR3 extends over 12 amino acids. Germline CDR1 is SGHTA and CDR2 is FQGNSA. V was cut by 4 bases and J by 14 bases, with 17 bases left in between.

Here the CDR3 reads CASRTRTTQENSPLHF. For the CDR3, the DNA is TGTGCCAGCAGAACCCGGACGACCCAAGAAAATTCACCCCTCCACTTT. This chain links TRBV28 with TRBJ1-6; D uncertain. Per the germline V gene, CDR1 is MDHEN and CDR2 is SYDVKM. The CDR3 contains 16 residues. The V gene lost 6 bases and the J gene lost 7 bases, with 19 bases spanning the gap.

The rearrangement joins TRBV30 to TRBJ2-5; 9 nucleotides match TRBD2. V gave up 3 bases and J gave up 6 bases; unmatched junction bases: 5. Looked up from germline, CDR1 is GTSNPN and CDR2 is SVGIG (reference sequence). This CDR3 comprises 13 residues. The chain's CDR3 is CAWSIGTSKTQYF. CDR3 sequence (DNA): TGTGCCTGGAGCATAGGGACTAGCAAGACCCAGTACTTC.

The chain recombines TRBV28 with TRBJ1-6; D may be TRBD1 (6 bases). This CDR3 spans 15 amino acids. Trimming removed 6 bases at V and 10 bases at J, with 19 bases between. Looked up from germline, CDR1 is MDHEN and CDR2 is SYDVKM. The CDR3 is CASSWEGVKMSPLHF. CDR3 in DNA: TGTGCCAGCAGCTGGGAGGGGGTAAAGATGTCACCCCTCCACTTT.

This chain links TRBV13 with TRBJ2-7; TRBD2 matches 16 bases. Germline V lookup: CDR1 PRHDT, CDR2 FYEKMQ (reference sequence). This CDR3 has 19 amino acids. The V gene end was trimmed by 1 base and the J gene end by 2 bases; junction bases not matched to a gene: 8. This CDR3 is CASSLASGTSGRVAYEQYF. The CDR3 DNA sequence: TGTGCCAGCAGCTTAGCCTCCGGGACTAGCGGGAGGGTCGCCTACGAGCAGTACTTC. The whole variable domain, filled in from reference TRBV13 and TRBJ2-7, reads AAGVIQSPRHLIKEKRETATLKCYPIPRHDTVYWYQQGPGQDPQFLISFYEKMQSDKGSIPDRFSAQQFSDYHSELNMSSLELGDSALYFCASSLASGTSGRVAYEQYFGPGTRLTVT.

This chain uses TRBV12-5 with TRBJ2-3, with no clear D. Germline values: CDR1 LGHNT, CDR2 FRNRAP. Deletions cut 3 bases from V and 8 bases from J, with 9 bases between. The CDR3 contains 12 residues. The CDR3 bases are TGTGCTAGTGGTTTTGATTTTCGTACGCAGTATTTT. It is translated as CASGFDFRTQYF.

This chain connects TRBV19 to TRBJ1-5; D call uncertain. V was shortened by 3 bases and J by 5 bases, with 8 bases between the two germline ends. This CDR3 has 13 residues. The germline gives CDR1 LNHDA, CDR2 SQIVND (reference sequence). DNA of the CDR3: TGTGCCAGTAGTATTATCGTGGATCAGCCCCAGCATTTT. This encodes CASSIIVDQPQHF.

The CDR3 nucleotides read TGTGCCAGCAGCCTAGACTTGGGACCCCAGCATTTT. Translating it yields CASSLDLGPQHF. The gene calls are TRBV7-2 and TRBJ1-5; the D is unclear. Per the germline V gene, CDR1 is SGHTA and CDR2 is FQGNSA. The CDR3 has 12 residues. V was pared by 5 bases and J by 10 bases, with 12 bases between.

The chain is built from TRBV4-1 and TRBJ2-2, with D unresolved. Germline V gene sequence: CDR1 MGHRA, CDR2 YSYEKL. This CDR3 region has 12 residues. Trimming shortened V by 4 bases and J by 0 bases, and 0 bases separated the two germline ends. CDR3 bases: TGCGCCAGCAGCCCGAACACCGGGGAGCTGTTTTTT. Its translation: CASSPNTGELFF.

The chain links TRBV12-3 or TRBV12-4 to TRBJ1-3; possible D gene TRBD1, 5 bases. The length of the CDR3 is 13 residues. Trimming took 3 bases from V and 8 from J, leaving 11 bases between them. The CDR3 bases are TGTGCCAGCAGTTTGGGCAGGGCGGACACCATATATTTT. This sequence encodes CASSLGRADTIYF.

As concerns this clone: Other DNA sequences in the same sample also yield this CDR3. The chain uses TRBV24-1 and TRBJ1-5, with unresolved D. The CDR3 has 13 residues. Germline V gene lookup returns CDR1 KGHDR and CDR2 SFDVKD. Trimming took off 7 bases at V and 0 bases at J, with 6 bases between the two ends. CDR3 amino acids: CATSGNSNQPQHF. The CDR3 DNA reads TGTGCCACCAGCGGGAATAGCAATCAGCCCCAGCATTTT.

This chain joins TRBV5-1 and TRBJ2-7, with 11 bases identical to TRBD2. The CDR3 runs to 15 residues. The germline V gene encodes CDR1 SGHRS and CDR2 YFSETQ. J lost 3 bases, V lost 1 base, and 3 bases had no gene match. This CDR3 is CASSLITSGSYEQYF. The CDR3 bases are TGCGCCAGCAGCTTGATTACTAGCGGGAGCTACGAGCAGTACTTC.

This chain links TRBV30 with TRBJ2-7, with D maybe TRBD1 (5 bases). CDR3 length: 14 residues. The V end lost 4 bases, the J end lost 2 bases, and 15 bases lay between the germline ends. Germline V CDR1 and CDR2: GTSNPN, SVGIG (reference sequence). The CDR3 nucleotides read TGTGCCTGGAAAAGTGGCAGGGCTGCCTACGAGCAGTACTTC. This translates into CAWKSGRAAYEQYF.

The rearrangement uses TRBV29-1 and TRBJ2-7; maybe TRBD1 (6 bases). The CDR3 runs 12 residues. The germline V gene has CDR1 SQVTM and CDR2 ANQGSEA. Trimming removed 2 bases from V and 5 bases from J, with 10 bases in between. The CDR3, as DNA: TGCAGCGTTGAAAGGACAGTCCACGAGCAGTACTTC. Translation gives CSVERTVHEQYF.

This sequence joins TRBV5-4 and TRBJ2-2; D tentatively reads TRBD1 or TRBD2 (7 bases each). CDR1 and CDR2 (germline): SGHNT, YYREEE (reference sequence). This CDR3 comprises 15 residues. Between the trimmed V and J ends, which lost 0 bases and 3 bases, there was a span of 9 bases. In DNA form, the CDR3 reads TGTGCCAGCAGCTTGGCAGGGGGGGACACCGGGGAGCTGTTTTTT. Translated: CASSLAGGDTGELFF.

This chain uses TRBV27 with TRBJ2-7; 7 nucleotides line up with TRBD2. Trimming took 6 bases from V and 6 from J; bases not matched to a gene: 8. The CDR3 is 13 residues long. CDR1 is MNHEY and CDR2 is SMNVEV in the germline V gene (reference sequence). The CDR3 DNA follows: TGTGCCAGCAGGCCTGGACTAGTAGGCGAGCAGTACTTC. It specifies CASRPGLVGEQYF.

CDR3 in DNA: TGTGCCAGCAGGCAAGACAGTATGAACACCGGGGAGCTGTTTTTT. Its protein is CASRQDSMNTGELFF. The chain couples TRBV7-2 to TRBJ2-2, with a possible D match to TRBD1 (5 bases). The germline V gene has CDR1 SGHTA and CDR2 FQGNSA. Trimming took off 6 bases at V and 1 base at J, with 12 bases between the two ends. This CDR3 is built from 15 residues.

The V gene is TRBV3-1 (or the pseudogene TRBV3-2), the J gene TRBJ2-5; D uncertain. This CDR3 is built from 14 residues. Trimming removed 4 bases from V and 0 bases from J, with 9 bases in between. Germline loops: CDR1 LGHDT, CDR2 YNNKEL (reference sequence). CDR3 sequence reads: CASSPYANQETQYF. CDR3 DNA: TGTGCCAGCAGCCCGTACGCCAACCAAGAGACCCAGTACTTC.